This T cell receptor (beta chain) stems from a study of vaccination effects on CD4 cells after COVID-19. Worth noting for this clone: Its matching antigen is unknown.

Findings and limits, study-wide: In healthy vaccinees, only 1 of 255 vaccine-induced clones cross-reacted with common cold coronaviruses. Infection-derived and vaccine-derived clones contracted markedly late after vaccination.

Within the ViraFEST assay, antigen-specific CD4+ T cells underwent expansion with viral peptide pools prior to sequencing. Scientists isolated CD4+ T cells after an approximately 9-day culture period ended. No vaccinee had earlier SARS-CoV-2 infection, and nucleocapsid antibodies were negative. After around 2.2 million PBMC were placed in each well, they were cultured with around 10 IU/ml IL-2 and approximately 10 ug/ml peptides. Each culture had half its medium swapped for IL-2 medium on days 3 and 7. Germline-derived CDR1 and CDR2 are LNHDA and SQIVND (reference sequence). The CDR3 loop spans 14 amino acids. The V and J ends lost 1 base and 3 bases respectively, with 9 bases between them. The data were produced by immunoSEQ multiplex PCR, yet TCRdb's version contains in-frame clones alone and is incomplete. This table holds about 52,000 clones, 75% to 85% found once.

This sequence was found in a human donor who received a COVID-19 vaccine. Sample: CD4+ T cells from PBMCs cultured with HCoV-OC43 spike peptides, taken before COVID-19 vaccination. Subset in this sample: HCoV-OC43 spike overlapping peptide pool stimulation. The chain couples TRBV19 to TRBJ2-5, with no clear D. The CDR3 spells CASSIGQREETQYF. CDR3 DNA: TGTGCCAGTAGTATAGGTCAGCGCGAAGAGACCCAGTACTTC.